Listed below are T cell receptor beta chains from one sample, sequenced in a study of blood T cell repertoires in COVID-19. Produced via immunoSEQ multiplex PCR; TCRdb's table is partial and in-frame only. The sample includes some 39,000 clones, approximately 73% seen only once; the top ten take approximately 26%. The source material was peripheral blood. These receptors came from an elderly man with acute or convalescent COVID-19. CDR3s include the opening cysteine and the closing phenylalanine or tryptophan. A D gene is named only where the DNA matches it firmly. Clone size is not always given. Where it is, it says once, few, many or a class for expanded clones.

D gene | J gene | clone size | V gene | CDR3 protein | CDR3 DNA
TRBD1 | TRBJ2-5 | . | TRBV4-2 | CASSQAGTGQETQYF | TGTGCCAGCAGCCAAGCCGGGACAGGACAAGAGACCCAGTACTTC
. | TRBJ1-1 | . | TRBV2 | CASSDRVNTEAFF | TGTGCCAGCAGTGACAGGGTGAACACTGAAGCTTTCTTT
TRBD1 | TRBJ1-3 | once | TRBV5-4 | CASSLDTRGGNTIYF | TGTGCCAGCAGCTTGGATACCAGGGGGGGAAACACCATATATTTT
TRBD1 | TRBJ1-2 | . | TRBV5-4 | CASSLTGARGYTF | TGTGCCAGCAGCTTGACAGGGGCGCGTGGCTACACCTTC
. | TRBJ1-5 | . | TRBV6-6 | CASSSTGSNQPQHF | TGTGCCAGCAGTTCAACAGGGAGCAATCAGCCCCAGCATTTT
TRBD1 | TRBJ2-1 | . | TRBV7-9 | CASRIAGTDPPGQFF | TGTGCCAGCAGAATTGCCGGGACAGACCCACCAGGGCAGTTCTTC
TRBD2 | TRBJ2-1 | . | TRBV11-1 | CASSPGGARGNEQFF | TGTGCCAGCAGCCCCGGGGGGGCTAGAGGCAATGAGCAGTTCTTC
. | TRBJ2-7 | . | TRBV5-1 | CASSWDTSSYEQYF | TGCGCCAGCAGCTGGGACACCTCCTCCTACGAGCAGTACTTC
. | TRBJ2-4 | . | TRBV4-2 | CASSQGAGQNIQYF | TGTGCCAGCAGCCAAGGTGCGGGCCAAAACATTCAGTACTTC
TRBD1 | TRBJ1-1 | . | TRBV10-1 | CASTKAGGTEAFF | TGCGCCAGCACAAAGGCAGGGGGCACTGAAGCTTTCTTT
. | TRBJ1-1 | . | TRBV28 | CASSPTGMNTEAFF | TGTGCCAGCAGCCCGACAGGAATGAACACTGAAGCTTTCTTT
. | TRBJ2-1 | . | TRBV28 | CASGPEGVYNEQFF | TGTGCCAGCGGCCCGGAGGGAGTCTACAATGAGCAGTTCTTC
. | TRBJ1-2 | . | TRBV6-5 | CASGRGYGYTF | TGTGCCAGCGGCCGAGGCTATGGCTACACCTTC
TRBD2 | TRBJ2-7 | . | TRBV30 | CAWAAGVRYEQYF | TGTGCCTGGGCAGCGGGAGTCCGTTACGAGCAGTACTTC
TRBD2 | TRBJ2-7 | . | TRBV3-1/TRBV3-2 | CASSQDGTSGRTQYF | TGTGCCAGCAGCCAAGATGGAACTAGCGGGAGGACTCAGTACTTC
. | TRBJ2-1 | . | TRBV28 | CASSLWQGEQFF | TGTGCCAGCAGTTTATGGCAGGGGGAGCAGTTCTTC
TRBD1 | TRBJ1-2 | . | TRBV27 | CASSSDRVGYTF | TGTGCCAGCAGTTCCGACAGGGTTGGCTACACCTTC
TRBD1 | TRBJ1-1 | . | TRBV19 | CASSSWDRAMNTEAFF | TGTGCCAGTAGTAGTTGGGACAGGGCAATGAACACTGAAGCTTTCTTT
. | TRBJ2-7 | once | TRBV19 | CASSIVGQGSYEQYF | TGTGCCAGTAGTATCGTGGGGCAGGGCTCCTACGAGCAGTACTTC
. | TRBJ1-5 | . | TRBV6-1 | CASSDGYSNQPQHF | TGTGCCAGCAGTGACGGGTATAGCAATCAGCCCCAGCATTTT
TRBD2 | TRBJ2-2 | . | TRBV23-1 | CASSQHGTSGTNTGELFF | TGCGCCAGCAGTCAACACGGGACTAGCGGGACAAACACCGGGGAGCTGTTTTTT
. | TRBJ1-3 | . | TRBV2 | CASSEAGGSGNTIYF | TGTGCCAGCAGTGAGGCGGGTGGCTCTGGAAACACCATATATTTT
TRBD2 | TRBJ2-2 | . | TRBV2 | CASSIGTTTGELFF | TGTGCCAGCAGCATCGGGACTACCACCGGGGAGCTGTTTTTT
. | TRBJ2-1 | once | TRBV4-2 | CASSQEVSGNEQFF | TGTGCCAGCAGCCAAGAGGTTAGCGGTAATGAGCAGTTCTTC
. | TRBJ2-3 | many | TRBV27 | CASSLRQGGSTDTQYF | TGTGCCAGCAGTTTGAGGCAGGGCGGTAGCACAGATACGCAGTATTTT
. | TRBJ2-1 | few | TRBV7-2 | CASSPQPYNEQFF | TGTGCCAGCAGCCCACAACCCTACAATGAGCAGTTCTTC
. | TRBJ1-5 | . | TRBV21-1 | CASSKGGQARGSNQPQHF | TGTGCCAGCAGCAAAGGGGGACAGGCCCGGGGCAGCAATCAGCCCCAGCATTTT
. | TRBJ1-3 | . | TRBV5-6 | CASSLSHSGNTIYF | TGTGCCAGCAGCTTGTCCCACTCTGGAAACACCATATATTTT
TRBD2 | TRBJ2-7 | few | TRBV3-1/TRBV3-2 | CASSHGTNSYEQYF | TGTGCCAGCAGCCATGGGACTAACTCCTACGAGCAGTACTTC
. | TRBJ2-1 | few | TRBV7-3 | CASSLTSDNEQFF | TGTGCCAGCAGCTTAACTAGCGACAATGAGCAGTTCTTC
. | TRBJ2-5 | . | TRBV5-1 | CASSLMREETQYF | TGCGCCAGCAGCTTGATGAGAGAAGAGACCCAGTACTTC
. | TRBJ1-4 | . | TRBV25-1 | CASSDPRGREGEKLFF | TGTGCCAGCAGTGACCCCCGGGGCAGGGAGGGTGAAAAACTGTTTTTT
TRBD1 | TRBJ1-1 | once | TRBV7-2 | CASSLNYRGGTEAFF | TGTGCCAGCAGCTTAAACTACAGGGGAGGCACTGAAGCTTTCTTT
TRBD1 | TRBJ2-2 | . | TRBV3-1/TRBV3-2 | CASSRGTVNTGELFF | TGTGCCAGCAGCCGTGGGACAGTGAACACCGGGGAGCTGTTTTTT
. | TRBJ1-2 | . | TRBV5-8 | CASSLSVNYGYTF | TGTGCCAGCAGCTTGAGCGTTAACTATGGCTACACCTTC
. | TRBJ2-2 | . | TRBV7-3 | CASSETPGNTGELFF | TGTGCCAGCAGCGAGACCCCGGGGAACACCGGGGAGCTGTTTTTT
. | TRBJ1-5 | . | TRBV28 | CASSLGHNSNQPQHF | TGTGCCAGCAGTCTGGGACACAATAGCAATCAGCCCCAGCATTTT
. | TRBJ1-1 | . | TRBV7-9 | CASSLAGRGAAFF | TGTGCCAGCAGCTTAGCGGGGAGGGGCGCCGCTTTCTTT
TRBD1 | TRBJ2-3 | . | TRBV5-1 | CASSPGQGLTDTQYF | TGCGCCAGCAGCCCGGGACAGGGGCTAACAGATACGCAGTATTTT
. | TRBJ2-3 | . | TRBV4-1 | CASSQRSRIGDTDTQYF | TGCGCCAGCAGCCAAAGGTCGCGAATAGGGGACACAGATACGCAGTATTTT
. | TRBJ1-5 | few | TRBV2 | CASTELGEGQPQHF | TGTGCCAGCACTGAACTGGGCGAGGGTCAGCCCCAGCATTTT
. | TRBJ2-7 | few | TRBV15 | CATSNVQGGFEQYF | TGTGCCACCAGCAACGTCCAGGGGGGCTTCGAGCAGTACTTC
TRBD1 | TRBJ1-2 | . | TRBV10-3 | CAISATGGDGYTF | TGTGCCATCAGTGCGACAGGGGGCGATGGCTACACCTTC
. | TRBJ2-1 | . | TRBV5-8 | CASSLGYSSYNEQFF | TGTGCCAGCAGCTTGGGTTATAGCTCCTACAATGAGCAGTTCTTC
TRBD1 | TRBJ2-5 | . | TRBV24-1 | CATSDPGTGKETQYF | TGTGCCACCAGTGATCCCGGGACAGGCAAAGAGACCCAGTACTTC
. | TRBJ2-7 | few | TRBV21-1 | CATRATGQGPYEQYF | TGTGCCACCAGAGCAACGGGACAGGGGCCCTACGAGCAGTACTTC
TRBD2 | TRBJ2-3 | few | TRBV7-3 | CASSPGTSGATDTQYF | TGTGCCAGCAGTCCCGGGACTAGCGGGGCCACAGATACGCAGTATTTT
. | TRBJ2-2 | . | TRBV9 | CASSVASGNTGELFF | TGTGCCAGCAGCGTAGCGTCAGGGAACACCGGGGAGCTGTTTTTT
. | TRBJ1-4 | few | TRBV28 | CASSLNLGTTNEKLFF | TGTGCCAGCAGTTTAAATTTGGGCACAACTAATGAAAAACTGTTTTTT
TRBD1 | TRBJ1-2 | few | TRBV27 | CASRGQGYNYGYTF | TGTGCCAGCAGGGGACAGGGGTATAACTATGGCTACACCTTC
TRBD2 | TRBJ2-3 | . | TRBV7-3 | CASSFGTSGSADTQYF | TGTGCCAGCAGCTTTGGGACTAGCGGGAGCGCAGATACGCAGTATTTT
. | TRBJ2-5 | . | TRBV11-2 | CASSLAPPETQYF | TGTGCCAGCAGCTTAGCTCCTCCGGAGACCCAGTACTTC
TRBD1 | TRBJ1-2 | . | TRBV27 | CASTLRTGNYGYTF | TGTGCCAGCACCCTACGGACAGGGAACTATGGCTACACCTTC
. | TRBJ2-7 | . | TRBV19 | CASSISPGTYEQYF | TGTGCCAGTAGTATCTCCCCGGGAACCTACGAGCAGTACTTC